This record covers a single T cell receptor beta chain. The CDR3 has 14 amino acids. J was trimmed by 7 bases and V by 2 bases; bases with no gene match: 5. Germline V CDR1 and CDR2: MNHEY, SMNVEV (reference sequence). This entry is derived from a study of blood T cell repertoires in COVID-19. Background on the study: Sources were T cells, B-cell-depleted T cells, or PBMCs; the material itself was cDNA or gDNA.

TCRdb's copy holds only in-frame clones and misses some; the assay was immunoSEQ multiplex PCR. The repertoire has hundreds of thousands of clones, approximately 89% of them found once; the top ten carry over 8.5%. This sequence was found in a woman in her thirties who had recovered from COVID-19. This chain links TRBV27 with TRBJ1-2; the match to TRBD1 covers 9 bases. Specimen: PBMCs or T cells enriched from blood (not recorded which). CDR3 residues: CASSLNRGRGGYTF. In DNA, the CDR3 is TGTGCCAGCAGTTTAAACAGGGGGCGAGGTGGCTACACCTTC.